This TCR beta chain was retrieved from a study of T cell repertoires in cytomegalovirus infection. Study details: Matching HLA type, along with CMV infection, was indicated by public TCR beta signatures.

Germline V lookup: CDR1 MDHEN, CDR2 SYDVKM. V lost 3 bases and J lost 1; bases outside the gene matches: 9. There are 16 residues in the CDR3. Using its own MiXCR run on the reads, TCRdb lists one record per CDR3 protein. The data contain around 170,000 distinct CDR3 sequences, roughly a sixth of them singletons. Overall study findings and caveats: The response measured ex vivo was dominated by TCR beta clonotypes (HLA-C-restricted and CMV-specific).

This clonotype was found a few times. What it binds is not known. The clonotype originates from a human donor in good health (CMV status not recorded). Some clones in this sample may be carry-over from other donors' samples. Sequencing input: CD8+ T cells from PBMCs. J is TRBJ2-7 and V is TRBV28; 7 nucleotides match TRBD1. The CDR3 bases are TGTGCCAGCAGTTTCCCCACAGGGGACGGGTCCTACGAGCAGTACTTC. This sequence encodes CASSFPTGDGSYEQYF.